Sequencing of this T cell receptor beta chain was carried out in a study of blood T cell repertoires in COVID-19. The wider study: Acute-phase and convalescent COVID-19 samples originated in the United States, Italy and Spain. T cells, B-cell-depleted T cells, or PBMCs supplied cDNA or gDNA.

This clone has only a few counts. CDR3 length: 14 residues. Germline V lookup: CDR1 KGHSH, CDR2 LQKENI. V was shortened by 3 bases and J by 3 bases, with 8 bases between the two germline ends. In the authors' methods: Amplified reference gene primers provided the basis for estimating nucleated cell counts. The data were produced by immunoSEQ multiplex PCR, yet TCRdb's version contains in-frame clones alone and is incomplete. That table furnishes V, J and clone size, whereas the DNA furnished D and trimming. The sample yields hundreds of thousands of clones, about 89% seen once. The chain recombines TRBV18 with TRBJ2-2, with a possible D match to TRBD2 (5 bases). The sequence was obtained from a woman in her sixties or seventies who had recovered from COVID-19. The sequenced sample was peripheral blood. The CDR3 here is CASSPSGYTGELFF. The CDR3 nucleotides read TGTGCCAGCTCACCCTCGGGGTACACCGGGGAGCTGTTTTTT.